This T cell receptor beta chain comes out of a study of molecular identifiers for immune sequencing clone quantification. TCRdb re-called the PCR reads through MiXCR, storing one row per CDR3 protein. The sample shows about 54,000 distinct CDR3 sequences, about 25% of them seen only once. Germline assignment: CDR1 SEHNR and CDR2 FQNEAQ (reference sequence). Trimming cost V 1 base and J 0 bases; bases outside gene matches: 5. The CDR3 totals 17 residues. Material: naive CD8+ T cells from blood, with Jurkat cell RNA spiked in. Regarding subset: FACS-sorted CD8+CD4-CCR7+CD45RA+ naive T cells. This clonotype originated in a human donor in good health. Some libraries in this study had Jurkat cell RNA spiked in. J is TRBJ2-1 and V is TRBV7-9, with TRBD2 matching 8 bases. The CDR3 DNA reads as TGTGCCAGCAGCTTAGTTCTAGCGGGCTCCTCCTACAATGAGCAGTTCTTC. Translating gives CASSLVLAGSSYNEQFF.